A single sample gave rise to the 27 T cell receptor beta chains below, sequenced in a study of T cell responses to AZD1222 COVID-19 vaccine. Method: immunoSEQ multiplex PCR; TCRdb's copy keeps in-frame clones and lacks some. The data contain 87,000 or so clones, roughly nine tenths of them seen just once; the ten biggest clones take up 3.5% to 4%. The sample in question was peripheral blood, obtained on day 0 of AZD1222 vaccination. These receptors came from an adult in good health.

This clone showed up just once. The chain couples TRBV18 to TRBJ1-1, with D possibly being TRBD1 (5 bases). Looked up from germline, CDR1 is KGHSH and CDR2 is LQKENI. V was clipped by 2 bases and J by 1 base, with 8 bases between them. The CDR3 runs to 14 residues. CDR3 in DNA: TGTGCCAGCTCACCATTGGGGCCGAACACTGAAGCTTTCTTT. Translating gives CASSPLGPNTEAFF.

The V gene is TRBV7-2, the J gene TRBJ1-5; D uncertain. This CDR3 contains 13 residues. Trimming removed 1 base at V and 6 bases at J, with 7 bases between. Germline CDR1 SGHTA, CDR2 FQGNSA. The CDR3 loop reads CASSLGTSQPQHF. Written as DNA, the CDR3 is TGTGCCAGCAGCTTAGGAACAAGTCAGCCCCAGCATTTT.

The J gene is TRBJ2-3, the V gene TRBV7-9, with a weak D call TRBD2 (5 bases). CDR3 length: 13 residues. V was trimmed by 5 bases and J by 4 bases, leaving 10 bases between them. Germline V lookup: CDR1 SEHNR, CDR2 FQNEAQ (reference sequence). The CDR3 loop reads CASSQSGADTQYF. CDR3 sequence (DNA): TGTGCCAGCAGCCAAAGCGGCGCAGATACGCAGTATTTT.

The chain recombines TRBV7-8 with TRBJ2-2; the D is unclear. Germline V lookup: CDR1 SGHVS, CDR2 FQNEAQ. The CDR3 consists of 15 residues. V shed 5 bases and J shed 1 base, with 11 bases lying between them. The CDR3 nucleotides read TGTGCCAGCAGCCCGGTAATGGGGAACACCGGGGAGCTGTTTTTT. Translated: CASSPVMGNTGELFF.

The CDR3 here is CATSDDRKAFF. Here the CDR3 DNA reads TGTGCCACCAGTGATGACAGAAAAGCTTTCTTT. V gene TRBV24-1 combines with J gene TRBJ1-1, with a weak D call TRBD1 (5 bases). V was shortened by 3 bases and J by 9 bases, with 7 bases between the two germline ends. The germline gives CDR1 KGHDR, CDR2 SFDVKD. The CDR3 length is 11 residues.

The genes are TRBV28 and TRBJ2-1, with TRBD2 matching over 7 bases. This CDR3 is 15 amino acids long. The ends lost 2 bases at V and 5 bases at J; junction bases unmatched: 6. Germline loops: CDR1 MDHEN, CDR2 SYDVKM. CDR3 bases: TGTGCCAGCAGTTTACTGAGGGGAGGGAACAATGAGCAGTTCTTC. Residues: CASSLLRGGNNEQFF.

The chain employs TRBV5-4 and TRBJ1-1; 7 bases are a match to TRBD1. Germline CDR1 SGHNT, CDR2 YYREEE (reference sequence). The V segment lost 5 bases and the J segment 0 bases; nucleotides outside the gene matches: 4. This CDR3 region has 14 residues. DNA of the CDR3: TGTGCCAGCAGGGAGGACAGGCTGAACACTGAAGCTTTCTTT. The encoded protein is CASREDRLNTEAFF.

This rearrangement joins TRBV20-1 to TRBJ2-3; the D is unclear. V was shortened by 6 bases and J by 6 bases, with 10 bases between the two germline ends. CDR3 length: 11 residues. Germline CDR1 is DFQATT and CDR2 is SNEGSKA (reference sequence). CDR3 loop: CSAPPEDTQYF. CDR3 bases: TGCAGTGCACCACCCGAGGATACGCAGTATTTT.

This clone has only one observation. The chain links TRBV18 to TRBJ1-6, with TRBD1 matching 10 bases. Trimming at V came to 6 bases and at J to 8 bases, leaving 4 bases not matched to a gene. The length of the CDR3 is 14 residues. The germline V gene encodes CDR1 KGHSH and CDR2 LQKENI. The CDR3 nucleotides read TGTGCCAGCTCGTCCGGGACAGGGGATTCACCCCTCCACTTT. Translated, it gives CASSSGTGDSPLHF.

This sequence joins TRBV11-2 and TRBJ1-2; possibly TRBD1 for D (6 bases). CDR1 SGHAT and CDR2 FQNNGV come from the germline V gene. CDR3 length equals 17 residues. The V gene lost 5 bases and the J gene lost 6 bases, with 25 bases spanning the gap. CDR3 DNA sequence: TGTGCCAGCAGCCCCATTTATAGCGTATGGACAGTTGATGGCTACACCTTC. Its translation: CASSPIYSVWTVDGYTF.

The rearrangement uses TRBV29-1 and TRBJ1-2; 8 bases are shared with TRBD1. The germline gives CDR1 SQVTM, CDR2 ANQGSEA. This CDR3 is built from 12 residues. The ends lost 6 bases at V and 4 bases at J; junction bases unmatched: 4. The chain's CDR3 is CSVGDRSYGYTF. The CDR3, as DNA: TGCAGCGTAGGGGACAGGTCCTATGGCTACACCTTC.

This clone was seen only once. V and J are TRBV4-2 and TRBJ2-2; D remains ambiguous. The V gene lost 1 base and the J gene lost 6 bases, with 15 bases spanning the gap. The CDR3 has 16 residues. The germline CDR1 and CDR2 sequences are LGHNA and YNFKEQ. The CDR3 here is CASSQGRAGVAGELFF. In nucleotides, the CDR3 is TGTGCCAGCAGCCAAGGAAGAGCAGGTGTTGCCGGGGAGCTGTTTTTT.

This sequence joins TRBV3-1 (or the pseudogene TRBV3-2) and TRBJ1-5; D may be TRBD1 (5 bases). Per germline, CDR1 LGHDT and CDR2 YNNKEL (reference sequence). The CDR3 loop spans 14 amino acids. Between the trimmed V and J ends, which lost 3 bases and 5 bases, there was a span of 11 bases. This CDR3 reads CASSHGTRDQPQHF. The CDR3 nucleotides read TGTGCCAGCAGCCACGGGACCAGAGATCAGCCCCAGCATTTT.

The V and J genes are TRBV27 and TRBJ2-3; 11 bases map to TRBD2. Germline CDR1 and CDR2: MNHEY and SMNVEV (reference sequence). The V gene end was trimmed by 5 bases and the J gene end by 3 bases; junction bases not matched to a gene: 7. The length of the CDR3 is 16 residues. DNA for the CDR3: TGTGCCAGCAGTCTTAGCGGGGGGGGCCATACAGATACGCAGTATTTT. Its translation: CASSLSGGGHTDTQYF.

This clone appeared once. V usage is TRBV11-2 and J usage is TRBJ1-5; D gene ambiguous. V gave up 1 base and J gave up 3 bases, with 10 bases separating them. In germline, CDR1 is SGHAT, CDR2 FQNNGV. The CDR3 contains 15 residues. CDR3 DNA: TGTGCCAGCAGCTTAGTGGCAGGCCACAATCAGCCCCAGCATTTT. Protein: CASSLVAGHNQPQHF.

CDR3 nucleotides: TGTGCCAGCAGCGTAGGGACGGGAGGCTACACCTTC. Its translation is CASSVGTGGYTF. The V call is TRBV9, the J call TRBJ1-2; the D is unclear. V lost 0 bases, J lost 8 bases, and 8 bases lay in between. Germline V gene data show CDR1 as SGDLS and CDR2 as YYNGEE. The CDR3 runs 12 residues.

The genes are TRBV28 and TRBJ1-1; D ambiguous. Per germline, CDR1 MDHEN and CDR2 SYDVKM. The V gene lost 3 bases and the J gene lost 9 bases, with 11 bases spanning the gap. The CDR3 extends over 12 amino acids. The CDR3 is CASSFGPTQAFF. The CDR3, as DNA: TGTGCCAGCAGTTTTGGACCCACGCAAGCTTTCTTT.

The chain has TRBV6-5 and TRBJ1-2; D is perhaps TRBD1 (5 bases). This CDR3 has 14 residues. CDR1 is MNHEY and CDR2 is SVGAGI in the germline V gene. V lost 8 bases and J lost 5, with 18 bases in between. The CDR3 is CASVPRGSIYGYTF. Here the CDR3 DNA reads TGTGCCAGCGTACCAAGGGGCTCCATATATGGCTACACCTTC.

The chain is built from TRBV11-3 and TRBJ1-1; TRBD1 aligns across 7 bases. Germline V gene lookup returns CDR1 SGHNT and CDR2 YENEEA. The CDR3 runs to 13 residues. The V gene end was trimmed by 1 base and the J gene end by 4 bases; junction bases not matched to a gene: 0. The CDR3 loop is CASSLGTGTEAFF. The CDR3 DNA reads as TGTGCCAGCAGCTTAGGGACAGGCACTGAAGCTTTCTTT.

The chain employs TRBV6-5 and TRBJ1-1; D uncertain. V lost 4 bases, J lost 0 bases, and 9 bases lay in between. The germline gives CDR1 MNHEY, CDR2 SVGAGI. The CDR3 extends over 14 amino acids. The CDR3 nucleotides are TGTGCCAGCAGTTCTCCAGGCCTGAACACTGAAGCTTTCTTT. Translated, it gives CASSSPGLNTEAFF.

The V gene is TRBV6-5, the J gene TRBJ1-2, with D possibly TRBD1 on 6 matching bases. The V end was cut by 3 bases, the J end by 0 bases, with 11 bases between. The CDR3 sequence is 15 residues long. Germline values: CDR1 MNHEY, CDR2 SVGAGI. The CDR3 nucleotides are TGTGCCAGCAGTTATACAGGGACAACTAACTATGGCTACACCTTC. This encodes CASSYTGTTNYGYTF.

V is TRBV3-1 (or the pseudogene TRBV3-2) and J is TRBJ1-2, with D unresolved. Germline V gene sequence: CDR1 LGHDT, CDR2 YNNKEL (reference sequence). V lost 1 base, J lost 9 bases, and 9 bases lay in between. The CDR3 length is 12 residues. CDR3 protein: CASSQVRDRYTF. CDR3 coding DNA: TGTGCCAGCAGCCAAGTTAGGGATCGCTACACCTTC.

This rearrangement joins TRBV20-1 to TRBJ1-2; TRBD1 might be the D (5 bases). CDR1 is DFQATT, CDR2 SNEGSKA, per germline (reference sequence). V was cut by 3 bases and J by 5 bases, with 13 bases left in between. The CDR3 runs to 13 residues. CDR3 DNA: TGCAGTGCTAGTTATCAGGGAGGGTATGGCTACACCTTC. It codes for CSASYQGGYGYTF.

This sequence joins TRBV27 and TRBJ1-2; D might be TRBD1 (6 bases). Per germline, CDR1 MNHEY and CDR2 SMNVEV (reference sequence). CDR3 length equals 16 residues. The V end was cut by 5 bases, the J end by 0 bases, with 16 bases between. In DNA, the CDR3 is TGTGCCAGCAGTCGCCGGGGGCGGGAAGCTAACTATGGCTACACCTTC. It translates to CASSRRGREANYGYTF.

The J gene is TRBJ1-4, the V gene TRBV6-1; D call uncertain. Trimming stripped 2 bases from V and 7 bases from J, with 17 bases between. The length of the CDR3 is 16 residues. Germline V lookup: CDR1 MNHNS, CDR2 SASEGT. The CDR3 region is CASSEPGMGSREKLFF. CDR3 bases: TGTGCCAGCAGTGAACCCGGGATGGGGAGTCGTGAAAAACTGTTTTTT.

This chain joins TRBV5-1 and TRBJ2-3, with 13 bases aligning to TRBD2. CDR3 size: 18 residues. In germline, CDR1 is SGHRS, CDR2 YFSETQ. J gave up 7 bases and V 0 bases, and 11 bases lay outside the gene matches. DNA of the CDR3: TGCGCCAGCAGCTTGGGGCCCCCGACTAGCGGGGGGCTATATACGCAGTATTTT. It codes for CASSLGPPTSGGLYTQYF.

The chain carries TRBV7-3 and TRBJ2-2, with D perhaps given as TRBD1 or TRBD2 (6 bases each). The ends were cut back, 5 bases at V and 2 bases at J, with 18 bases in the middle. Germline V lookup: CDR1 SGHTA, CDR2 FQGTGA. The CDR3 has 17 residues. CDR3 coding DNA: TGTGCCAGCAGCCGAAACCTCGGGGGCCGCAACACCGGGGAGCTGTTTTTT. Translated, it gives CASSRNLGGRNTGELFF.